These 28 T cell receptor beta chains originate from one sample sequenced in a study of identical twins. TCRdb passed the 5' RACE reads through MiXCR, listing each CDR3 protein once. This sample has under 900,000 distinct CDR3 sequences, with around 12% found just once. These data are also associated with another study on yellow fever vaccine responses in identical twins.

The source material was PBMCs. The source is a woman between 18 and 29 years old in good health.

Here the CDR3 reads CASSLGGVVDEQFF. In nucleotides, the CDR3 is TGTGCCAGCAGTTTGGGGGGAGTCGTGGATGAGCAGTTCTTC. The V call is TRBV12-3 or TRBV12-4, the J call TRBJ2-1; maybe TRBD2 (6 bases). V lost 3 bases, J lost 8 bases, and 14 bases lay in between. The CDR3 has 14 residues.

The sample holds many counts of this clonotype. The chain uses TRBV20-1 and TRBJ1-2; D not certain. Germline V CDR1 and CDR2: DFQATT, SNEGSKA (reference sequence). This CDR3 comprises 10 residues. The V and J ends lost 6 bases and 4 bases respectively, with 6 bases between them. CDR3 DNA: TGCAGTGCCGACACCTATGGCTACACCTTC. This sequence encodes CSADTYGYTF.

J is TRBJ2-1 and V is TRBV6-5, with D perhaps TRBD2 (5 bases). V was trimmed by 5 bases and J by 7 bases, leaving 18 bases between them. The CDR3 runs 15 residues. Germline values: CDR1 MNHEY, CDR2 SVGAGI. The chain's CDR3 is CASSIDTGSWNEQFF. CDR3 DNA: TGTGCCAGCAGTATCGACACGGGGTCTTGGAATGAGCAGTTCTTC.

This clonotype was seen more than once but under ten times. The CDR3, as DNA: TGTGCCAGCAGCCTGCTTACCGGGACAGTGAACACCGGGGAGCTGTTTTTT. It translates to CASSLLTGTVNTGELFF. The V and J genes are TRBV3-1 and TRBJ2-2; 7 nucleotides match TRBD1. The germline V gene encodes CDR1 LGHDT and CDR2 YNNKEL (reference sequence). After removal of 4 bases from V and 1 base from J, the junction contained 9 bases not matched to a gene. This CDR3 contains 17 residues.

This chain links TRBV6-2 or TRBV6-3 with TRBJ1-4, with 7 bases that match TRBD1. Germline-derived CDR1 and CDR2 are MNHEY and SVGEGT. The CDR3 totals 15 residues. J lost 2 bases, V lost 6 bases, and 6 bases had no gene match. This chain's CDR3 is CASRTTGATNEKLFF. The CDR3 coding sequence is TGTGCCAGCAGAACCACAGGGGCCACTAATGAAAAACTGTTTTTT.

The CDR3 DNA reads as TGCGCCAGCAGCTTGGCCGTGATCTCGGCCACAGGCTCCTACGAGCAGTACTTC. It specifies CASSLAVISATGSYEQYF. The J gene is TRBJ2-7, the V gene TRBV5-1; D possibly corresponds to TRBD1 (5 bases). The length of the CDR3 is 18 residues. Trimming left V 0 bases short and J 0 bases short, with 19 bases between. Germline CDR1 and CDR2: SGHRS and YFSETQ.

This clonotype turned up a few times. The chain joins TRBV5-1 to TRBJ2-3; 9 nucleotides line up with TRBD1. Germline CDR1 reads SGHRS; CDR2 reads YFSETQ. The CDR3 runs to 15 residues. V shed 1 base and J 6 bases; nucleotides not matched to a gene: 6. CDR3 protein: CASSLIGQGSDTQYF. CDR3 bases: TGCGCCAGCAGCTTGATAGGACAGGGGTCCGATACGCAGTATTTT. The variable domain in full, completed from reference TRBV5-1 and TRBJ2-3, reads KAGVTQTPRYLIKTRGQQVTLSCSPISGHRSVSWYQQTPGQGLQFLFEYFSETQRNKGNFPGRFSGRQFSNSRSEMNVSTLELGDSALYLCASSLIGQGSDTQYFGPGTRLTVL.

The chain combines TRBV12-3 or TRBV12-4 with TRBJ1-3, with D possibly matching TRBD1 (6 bases). The CDR3 has 11 amino acids. Deletions cut 4 bases from V and 13 bases from J, with 11 bases between. The CDR3 DNA reads as TGTGCCAGCAGTTATCGACAGGCGATATATTTT. This sequence encodes CASSYRQAIYF.

The chain combines TRBV20-1 with TRBJ2-2, with D possibly matching TRBD2 (5 bases). The V and J ends lost 6 bases and 1 base respectively, with 12 bases between them. The CDR3 is 14 residues long. Germline CDR1 and CDR2: DFQATT and SNEGSKA (reference sequence). The CDR3 DNA reads as TGCAGTGCCCCCGGACTGGGGAACACCGGGGAGCTGTTTTTT. Translated, it gives CSAPGLGNTGELFF.

This clonotype has a count of ten or more. This chain links TRBV11-2 with TRBJ1-2; D unclear. This CDR3 comprises 12 residues. V was shortened by 0 bases and J by 5 bases, with 4 bases between the two germline ends. The germline V gene encodes CDR1 SGHAT and CDR2 FQNNGV. The CDR3 protein is CASSLDRYGYTF. The CDR3 DNA reads TGTGCCAGCAGCTTAGACCGTTATGGCTACACCTTC.

This clonotype occurred a few times. The chain is built from TRBV20-1 and TRBJ1-5; possibly TRBD1 for D (5 bases). V gave up 5 bases and J gave up 2 bases, with 13 bases separating them. The CDR3 contains 14 residues. The germline CDR1 and CDR2 sequences are DFQATT and SNEGSKA (reference sequence). The CDR3 coding sequence is TGCAGTGCTTGGGGCGAAGGGCGCAATCAGCCCCAGCATTTT. Amino acids: CSAWGEGRNQPQHF.

The chain links TRBV10-3 to TRBJ2-1; D not resolved. Trimming took 2 bases from V and 0 from J, leaving 8 bases between them. The CDR3 runs 15 residues. CDR1 and CDR2 (germline): ENHRY, SYGVKD. The DNA of the CDR3 is TGTGCCATCAGTGAGGGCTCTAGCTCCTACAATGAGCAGTTCTTC. Protein product: CAISEGSSSYNEQFF.

The chain couples TRBV2 to TRBJ2-5; D could derive from TRBD1 or TRBD2 (5 bases each). CDR1 and CDR2 (germline): SNHLY, FYNNEI. The CDR3 loop spans 15 amino acids. Between the trimmed V and J ends, which lost 4 bases and 0 bases, there was a span of 12 bases. The CDR3 nucleotides read TGTGCCAGCAGTGCACTGGGGACCAACCAAGAGACCCAGTACTTC. Its protein product is CASSALGTNQETQYF.

In its sample, this clonotype was seen a few times. V is TRBV12-3 or TRBV12-4 and J is TRBJ2-1; 9 bases align to TRBD1. The CDR3 length is 22 residues. V gave up 2 bases and J gave up 0 bases; unmatched junction bases: 20. The CDR3 region has the DNA TGTGCCAGCAGTTTACCCAGACGCCGGGACAGGGAATTCCCTAGCTCCTACAATGAGCAGTTCTTC. This sequence encodes CASSLPRRRDREFPSSYNEQFF.

This clonotype was detected only a few times. This chain joins TRBV20-1 and TRBJ1-5; possibly TRBD1 for D (5 bases). Germline V gene data show CDR1 as DFQATT and CDR2 as SNEGSKA (reference sequence). The length of the CDR3 is 14 residues. V lost 3 bases and J 4 bases, leaving 13 bases between the germline ends. The CDR3 DNA reads as TGCAGTGCTAGGAGGGAGGGGCCGAATCAGCCCCAGCATTTT. Amino acids: CSARREGPNQPQHF.

Only a few counts were recorded for this clonotype. Here the CDR3 reads CASSLWVQGGMLRLISQYF. DNA of the CDR3: TGTGCCAGCAGCTTATGGGTGCAAGGGGGCATGCTCCGCCTAATTTCGCAGTATTTT. The rearrangement uses TRBV11-1 and TRBJ2-3, with TRBD1 identical over 7 bases. With V trimmed by 2 bases and J by 10 bases, 24 bases remained unmatched. Germline V gene lookup returns CDR1 SGHAT and CDR2 FQDESV (reference sequence). This CDR3 is built from 19 residues.

This clonotype was picked up many times. CDR3 sequence: CASSNQGGLAYEQYV. The CDR3 DNA is TGTGCCAGCAGTAATCAGGGGGGTTTAGCCTACGAGCAGTACGTC. The rearrangement links TRBV11-2 to TRBJ2-7; D is possibly TRBD1 (7 bases). The CDR3 sequence is 15 residues long. Germline V gives CDR1 SGHAT, CDR2 FQNNGV. Trimming left V 6 bases short and J 2 bases short, with 17 bases between.

The chain employs TRBV9 and TRBJ2-1; 12 nucleotides align to TRBD2. This CDR3 has 16 amino acids. Germline V gene sequence: CDR1 SGDLS, CDR2 YYNGEE. Unmatched junction bases numbered 4, after V lost 0 bases and J lost 6 bases. The CDR3 region is CASSVAQTSGSNEQFF. The DNA of the CDR3 is TGTGCCAGCAGCGTAGCTCAGACTAGCGGGAGCAATGAGCAGTTCTTC.

The chain recombines TRBV5-1 with TRBJ1-2; D not resolved. Germline-derived CDR1 and CDR2 are SGHRS and YFSETQ. Deletions cut 4 bases from V and 4 bases from J, with 17 bases between. The CDR3 contains 15 residues. The CDR3 nucleotides read TGCGCCAGCAGCCCCCCGGGTCCCAGATTCTATGGCTACACCTTC. Protein sequence: CASSPPGPRFYGYTF.

In this sample, this clonotype turned up many times. The CDR3 nucleotides are TGTGCCAGTAGTACCGAGACAGTCCTCCCTGAAGCTTTCTTT. Translation gives CASSTETVLPEAFF. The chain has TRBV19 and TRBJ1-1; D may be TRBD1 (5 bases). Germline values: CDR1 LNHDA, CDR2 SQIVND (reference sequence). Trimming took off 4 bases at V and 6 bases at J, with 15 bases between the two ends. The CDR3 sequence is 14 residues long.

V gene TRBV20-1 combines with J gene TRBJ2-1; D may be TRBD1 (6 bases). The CDR3 extends over 12 amino acids. Germline V gene lookup returns CDR1 DFQATT and CDR2 SNEGSKA (reference sequence). Trimming left V 1 base short and J 8 bases short, with 9 bases between. As DNA, the CDR3 is TGCAGTGCTAGAGGACAGGCCGATGAGCAGTTCTTC. Translated, it gives CSARGQADEQFF.

The chain couples TRBV3-1 to TRBJ1-5; tentative D call: TRBD1 (5 bases). V was clipped by 2 bases and J by 5 bases, with 10 bases between them. This CDR3 is built from 14 residues. The germline gives CDR1 LGHDT, CDR2 YNNKEL (reference sequence). DNA for the CDR3: TGTGCCAGCAGCCAATCGGGGGGGGATCAGCCCCAGCATTTT. Its protein product is CASSQSGGDQPQHF.

Ten or more counts support this clonotype. The rearrangement uses TRBV27 and TRBJ2-2, with 7 bases lining up with TRBD1. The CDR3 has 15 residues. J lost 4 bases, V lost 6 bases, and 8 bases had no gene match. Germline V gene sequence: CDR1 MNHEY, CDR2 SMNVEV (reference sequence). The CDR3 reads CASSLRDRGTGELFF. CDR3 coding DNA: TGTGCCAGCAGCTTACGGGACAGAGGCACCGGGGAGCTGTTTTTT.

The chain uses TRBV11-1 and TRBJ2-1; 9 bases agree with TRBD2. The CDR3 totals 20 residues. Trimming removed 0 bases from V and 5 bases from J; junction bases left unmatched: 17. The germline CDR1 and CDR2 sequences are SGHAT and FQDESV (reference sequence). CDR3: CASSLARTSGWQRLDNEQFF. CDR3 in DNA: TGTGCCAGCAGCTTAGCTCGAACTAGCGGGTGGCAACGCCTCGACAATGAGCAGTTCTTC.

Ten or more counts support this clonotype. The chain recombines TRBV12-3 or TRBV12-4 with TRBJ1-5; 8 nucleotides agree with TRBD1. V lost 4 bases, J lost 0 bases, and 5 bases stayed unmatched. This CDR3 is 16 amino acids long. Here the CDR3 DNA reads TGTGCCAGCAGTTCCGCAGGGGGCGGTAGCAATCAGCCCCAGCATTTT. Translating it yields CASSSAGGGSNQPQHF.

This clonotype has more than one count but fewer than ten. The chain links TRBV7-8 to TRBJ2-5, with D perhaps matching TRBD1 (6 bases). Germline V gene sequence: CDR1 SGHVS, CDR2 FQNEAQ. The CDR3 runs to 12 residues. The V gene lost 7 bases and the J gene lost 5 bases, with 11 bases spanning the gap. CDR3: CASNPQGETQYF. The DNA for the CDR3 is TGTGCCAGCAACCCCCAGGGGGAGACCCAGTACTTC.

The table lists this clonotype with a few counts. This chain joins TRBV27 and TRBJ2-7; 11 nucleotides align to TRBD2. This CDR3 is 17 amino acids long. Per the germline V gene, CDR1 is MNHEY and CDR2 is SMNVEV (reference sequence). Unmatched junction bases numbered 8, after V lost 3 bases and J lost 1 base. DNA of the CDR3: TGTGCCAGCAGTTTGAGGGGGCTAGCGGGAGGTTCCTACGAGCAGTACTTC. It specifies CASSLRGLAGGSYEQYF.

This clonotype was recorded a few times. The J gene is TRBJ2-1, the V gene TRBV24-1; no definite D call. The CDR3 totals 14 residues. The germline V gene encodes CDR1 KGHDR and CDR2 SFDVKD. Deletions cut 0 bases from V and 5 bases from J, with 7 bases between. The CDR3 nucleotides read TGTGCCACCAGTGATTTGGTGGGGAACAATGAGCAGTTCTTC. The encoded protein is CATSDLVGNNEQFF.